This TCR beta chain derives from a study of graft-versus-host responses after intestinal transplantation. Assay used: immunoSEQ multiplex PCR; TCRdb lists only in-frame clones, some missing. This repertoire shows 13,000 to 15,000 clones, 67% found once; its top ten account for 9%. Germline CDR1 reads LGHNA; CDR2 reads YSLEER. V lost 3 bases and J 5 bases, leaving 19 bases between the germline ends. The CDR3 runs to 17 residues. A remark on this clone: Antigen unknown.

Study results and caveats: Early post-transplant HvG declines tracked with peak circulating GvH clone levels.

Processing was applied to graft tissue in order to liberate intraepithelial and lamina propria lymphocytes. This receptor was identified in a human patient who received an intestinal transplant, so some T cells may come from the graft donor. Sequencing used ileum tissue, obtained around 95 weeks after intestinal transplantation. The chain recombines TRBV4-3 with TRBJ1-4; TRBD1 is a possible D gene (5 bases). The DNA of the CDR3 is TGCGCCAGCAGCCACTTAAACTGGCCGGGACTCAATGAAAAACTGTTTTTT. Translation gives CASSHLNWPGLNEKLFF.